Following are 7 T cell receptor beta chains from one sample sequenced in a study of cytomegalovirus exposure and HLA in healthy donors. The primer mix had 60 Vbeta and 13 Jbeta primers. Only in-frame clones appear in the TCRdb table, and some are missing; sequencing was by immunoSEQ multiplex PCR. The sample lists about 190,000 clones; roughly four fifths were seen once. Sample: PBMCs. The receptors derive from a man between 18 and 35 years old in good health and CMV-seronegative.

The chain recombines TRBV10-3 with TRBJ1-2; D perhaps matches TRBD1 (5 bases). The V end was cut by 6 bases, the J end by 2 bases, with 10 bases between. The CDR3 spans 13 residues. From germline, CDR1 is ENHRY and CDR2 SYGVKD. The CDR3 region is CAIRDISNYGYTF. Here the CDR3 DNA reads TGTGCCATCAGGGACATTTCCAACTATGGCTACACCTTC.

The rearrangement uses TRBV29-1 and TRBJ2-5; 9 positions match TRBD2. The germline V gene encodes CDR1 SQVTM and CDR2 ANQGSEA. The CDR3 length is 16 residues. V dropped 4 bases and J dropped 1; count of bases not matched to a gene: 10. CDR3 DNA: TGCAGCGTTGGACCCGCGGCGGGAGGGGTCCAAGAGACCCAGTACTTC. Translated: CSVGPAAGGVQETQYF.

V gene TRBV2 combines with J gene TRBJ2-4; weak D call: TRBD2 (6 bases). Germline loops: CDR1 SNHLY, CDR2 FYNNEI. The CDR3 consists of 15 residues. V was trimmed by 5 bases and J by 2 bases, leaving 13 bases between them. Here the CDR3 DNA reads TGTGCCAGCAGTCCCCTTACTAGCTCCAAAAACATTCAGTACTTC. Its protein product is CASSPLTSSKNIQYF.

In this sample, this clone turned up once. The chain combines TRBV7-2 with TRBJ2-1, with 12 bases identical to TRBD2. Trimming removed 1 base from V and 7 bases from J; junction bases left unmatched: 11. The CDR3 consists of 18 residues. CDR1 SGHTA and CDR2 FQGNSA come from the germline V gene. CDR3 sequence: CASSLVGSTSGSHNEQFF. The CDR3 DNA is TGTGCCAGCAGCTTAGTCGGGTCGACTAGCGGGAGTCATAATGAGCAGTTCTTC. The entire variable domain, with the rest obtained from reference TRBV7-2 and TRBJ2-1, is as follows: GAGVSQSPSNKVTEKGKDVELRCDPISGHTALYWYRQSLGQGLEFLIYFQGNSAPDKSGLPSDRFSAERTGGSVSTLTIQRTQQEDSAVYLCASSLVGSTSGSHNEQFFGPGTRLTVL.

The chain is built from TRBV6-5 and TRBJ2-7; 14 bases line up with TRBD2. Germline V gene sequence: CDR1 MNHEY, CDR2 SVGAGI. This CDR3 contains 16 residues. V shed 2 bases, J shed 6 bases, and the junction held 6 bases outside the gene matches. The CDR3 spells CASSYGTSGRIGEQYF. DNA for the CDR3: TGTGCCAGCAGTTACGGGACTAGCGGGAGAATCGGCGAGCAGTACTTC.

The V call is TRBV25-1, the J call TRBJ2-5, with a possible D match to TRBD1 (6 bases). Trimming shortened V by 4 bases and J by 5 bases, and 20 bases separated the two germline ends. The length of the CDR3 is 16 residues. Germline V gene lookup returns CDR1 MGHDK and CDR2 SYGVNS. CDR3 nucleotides: TGTGCCAGCAGTGCCAAACAGACAGGTCCTGGGGAGACCCAGTACTTC. Protein sequence: CASSAKQTGPGETQYF.

The CDR3 coding sequence is TGCGCCAGCGGACGGATCGACAGGGCTACCGGGGAGCTGTTTTTT. Translating it yields CASGRIDRATGELFF. This chain connects TRBV5-1 to TRBJ2-2, with TRBD1 matching over 7 bases. V lost 7 bases to trimming and J lost 5 bases; unmatched junction nucleotides: 11. Germline CDR1 is SGHRS and CDR2 is YFSETQ. The CDR3 spans 15 residues.